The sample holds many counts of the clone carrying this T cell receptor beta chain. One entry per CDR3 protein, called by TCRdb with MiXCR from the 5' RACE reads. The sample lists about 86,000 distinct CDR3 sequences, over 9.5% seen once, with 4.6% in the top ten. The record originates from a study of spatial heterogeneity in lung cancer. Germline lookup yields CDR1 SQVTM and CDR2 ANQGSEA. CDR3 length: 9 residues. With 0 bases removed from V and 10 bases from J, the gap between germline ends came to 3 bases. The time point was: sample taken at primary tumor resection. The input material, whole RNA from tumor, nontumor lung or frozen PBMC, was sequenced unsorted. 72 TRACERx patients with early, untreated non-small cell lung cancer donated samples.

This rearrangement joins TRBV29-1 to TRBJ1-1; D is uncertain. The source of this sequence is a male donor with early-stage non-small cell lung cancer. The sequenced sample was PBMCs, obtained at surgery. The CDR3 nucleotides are TGCAGCGTTGAAGAGGGAGCTTTCTTT. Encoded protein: CSVEEGAFF.